This is a list of T cell receptor beta chains from one sample in a study of blood T cell repertoires in COVID-19. Sequencing used immunoSEQ multiplex PCR; TCRdb keeps in-frame clones, though not all of them. This table has roughly 100,000 clones, 82% appearing once. The sample consisted of peripheral blood. The receptors stem from a woman older than 75 with acute or convalescent COVID-19. The CDR3 runs from the conserved cysteine through the conserved F or W. The D gene is left open where the match is weak. Where a row states a size, it is once, few, many or the class of an expanded clone; other rows omit it.

DNA | CDR3 | size | D | J | V
TGCAGCGCGCAAAATACACCAAACACCGGGGAGCTGTTTTTT | CSAQNTPNTGELFF | once | NA | TRBJ2-2 | TRBV29-1
TGTGCCAGCTCGTCACAAACGACGGGACAGGCAATGACTTTCTTT | CASSSQTTGQAMTFF | NA | TRBD1 | TRBJ1-1 | TRBV18
TGTGCCACCTCTACTAGGGTAACAGAGAACACTGAAGCTTTCTTT | CATSTRVTENTEAFF | few | NA | TRBJ1-1 | TRBV15
TGCGGCGGACTGTATAACTATGGCTACACCTTC | CGGLYNYGYTF | NA | NA | TRBJ1-2 | TRBV20-1
TGCAGCGTTGAATGGGGGCATACTGAAGCTTTCTTT | CSVEWGHTEAFF | NA | NA | TRBJ1-1 | TRBV29-1
TGTGCCAGCAGCCGAGGCGGGATGAGGGGAGGCTACACCTTC | CASSRGGMRGGYTF | NA | NA | TRBJ1-2 | TRBV7-8
TGTGCCAGCGGGACTAGCGGGTTCACCGGGGAGCTGTTTTTT | CASGTSGFTGELFF | NA | TRBD2 | TRBJ2-2 | TRBV28
TGTGCCAGCAGTTACCGGCAGGGCGGTCAGCCCCAGCATTTT | CASSYRQGGQPQHF | once | NA | TRBJ1-5 | TRBV6-5
TGTGCCAGCGGAGCGACAGATACGCAGTATTTT | CASGATDTQYF | NA | NA | TRBJ2-3 | TRBV19
TGCAGCGTTGAAGGTAGCGGGAGAAATGAGCAGTTCTTC | CSVEGSGRNEQFF | NA | TRBD2 | TRBJ2-1 | TRBV29-1
TGTGCCATCAGTGAGGGACTAGCGGGAGTGGGCACAGATACGCAGTATTTT | CAISEGLAGVGTDTQYF | once | TRBD2 | TRBJ2-3 | TRBV10-3
TGTGCCAGCAGCCCAAGCTCCTCTGGAAACACCATATATTTT | CASSPSSSGNTIYF | NA | NA | TRBJ1-3 | TRBV7-6